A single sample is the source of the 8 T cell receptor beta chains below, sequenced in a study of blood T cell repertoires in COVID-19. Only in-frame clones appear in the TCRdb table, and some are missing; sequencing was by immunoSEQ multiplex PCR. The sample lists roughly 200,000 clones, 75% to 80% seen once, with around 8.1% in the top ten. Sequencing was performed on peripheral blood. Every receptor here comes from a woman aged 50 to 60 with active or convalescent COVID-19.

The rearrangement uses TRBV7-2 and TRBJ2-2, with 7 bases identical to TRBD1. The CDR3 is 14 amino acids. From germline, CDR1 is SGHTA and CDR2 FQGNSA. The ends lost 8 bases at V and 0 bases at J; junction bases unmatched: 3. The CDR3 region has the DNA TGTGCCAGCCTTAGGGGGCCGAACACCGGGGAGCTGTTTTTT. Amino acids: CASLRGPNTGELFF.

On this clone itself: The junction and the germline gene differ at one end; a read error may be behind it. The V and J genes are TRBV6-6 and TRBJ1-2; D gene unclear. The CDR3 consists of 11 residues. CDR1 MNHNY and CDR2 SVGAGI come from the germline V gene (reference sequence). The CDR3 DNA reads TGTGCCAGCAGTTATCGCGAGGGCCTCGCCTTC. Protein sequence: CASSYREGLAF.

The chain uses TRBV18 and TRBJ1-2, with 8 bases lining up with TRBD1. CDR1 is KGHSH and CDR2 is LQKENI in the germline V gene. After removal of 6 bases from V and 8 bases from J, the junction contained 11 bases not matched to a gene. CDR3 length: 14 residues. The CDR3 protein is CASSEVQGADGYTF. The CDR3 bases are TGTGCCAGCTCGGAAGTTCAGGGGGCTGACGGCTACACCTTC.

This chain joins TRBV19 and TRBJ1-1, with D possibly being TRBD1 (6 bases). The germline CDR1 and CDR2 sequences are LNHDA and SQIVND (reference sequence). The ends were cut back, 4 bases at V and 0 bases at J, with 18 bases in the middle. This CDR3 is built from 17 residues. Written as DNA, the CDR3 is TGTGCCAGTAGTACCTCAGGGGCGATCTCCCTGAACACTGAAGCTTTCTTT. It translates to CASSTSGAISLNTEAFF.

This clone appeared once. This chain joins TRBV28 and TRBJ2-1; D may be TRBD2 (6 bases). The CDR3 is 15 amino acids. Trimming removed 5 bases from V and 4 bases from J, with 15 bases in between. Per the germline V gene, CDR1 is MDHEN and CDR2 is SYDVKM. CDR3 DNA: TGTGCCAGCAGTCACCATAGCGGTACATACAATGAGCAGTTCTTC. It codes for CASSHHSGTYNEQFF.

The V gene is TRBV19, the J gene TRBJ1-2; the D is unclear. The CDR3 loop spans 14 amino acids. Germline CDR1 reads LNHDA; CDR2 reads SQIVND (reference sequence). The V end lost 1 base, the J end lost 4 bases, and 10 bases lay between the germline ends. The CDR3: CASSIAGSSYGYTF. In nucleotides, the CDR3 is TGTGCCAGTAGTATAGCCGGGTCCTCCTATGGCTACACCTTC.

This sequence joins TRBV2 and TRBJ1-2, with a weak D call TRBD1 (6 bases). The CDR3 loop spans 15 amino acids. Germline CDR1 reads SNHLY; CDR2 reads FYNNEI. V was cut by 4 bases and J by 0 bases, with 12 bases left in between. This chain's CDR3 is CASSGTAATNYGYTF. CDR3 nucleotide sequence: TGTGCCAGCAGTGGGACAGCCGCGACTAACTATGGCTACACCTTC.

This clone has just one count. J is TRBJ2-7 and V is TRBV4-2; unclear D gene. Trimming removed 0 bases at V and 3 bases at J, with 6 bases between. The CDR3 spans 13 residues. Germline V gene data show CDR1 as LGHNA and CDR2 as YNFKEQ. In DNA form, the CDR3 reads TGTGCCAGCAGCCAAGATCAGGACTACGAGCAGTACTTC. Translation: CASSQDQDYEQYF.